The entry that follows covers one TCR beta chain sequence. This clonotype came up many times. It lacks a known antigen. No base qualities exist here, and no much larger clone lies one base off it. Read against the paper, the sample's time point label means: newly diagnosed GD, antithyroid drugs for less than 3 months. For both TCR sequencing and RNA sequencing, RNA was extracted from PBMCs in TRIzol. The diagnosis of Graves' disease followed American Thyroid Association guidelines. The patients came from an endocrinology department in Xi'an, China. Each patient gave 7 to 9.5 milliliters of peripheral blood, collected in an EDTA anticoagulant tube. PBMCs were isolated by Ficoll Paque Plus density gradient separation without further T cell sorting. An Agilent 2100 Bioanalyzer and agarose gel were used to check RNA quality, and a NanoDrop 2000 was used to measure RNA concentration. The data belong to a study of regulatory T cells in long-lasting Graves disease (dated by TCRdb to the early 2020s). About the full investigation: Patients with newly diagnosed Graves' disease had been on antithyroid drugs for under 3 months. Persistent Graves' disease patients were compared with newly diagnosed Graves' disease patients by peripheral blood TCR sequencing and RNA sequencing. The study was conducted in China and was registered as a clinical trial. A total of 33 samples underwent TCR sequencing, from roughly 13 patients with persistent Graves' disease and approximately 20 patients with newly diagnosed Graves' disease. Results and caveats for the whole study, not just this receptor: TRBV28, TRBJ1-2 and TRBJ2-5 were preferentially used in persistent disease, while TRBV20-1 and TRBJ2-1 were favored in newly diagnosed disease. Sequencing and analysis were limited to the TCR beta chain. Only peripheral blood was studied, because thyroid tissue, the primary lesion, was inaccessible. Lower TCR Shannon entropy and fewer highly expanded clones were observed in persistent Graves' disease patients than in newly diagnosed patients, which suggested clonal expansion. Persistent patients shared more public clonotypes among themselves (around 2,800) than newly diagnosed patients did (about 900). The authors noted that the small sample size was a limitation that may lower accuracy.

Including the terminal cysteine and phenylalanine, the CDR3 comprises 13 residues. Left in the record is the CDR3 DNA by itself, 39 bases read in frame from the first base. CDR1 and CDR2 are drawn from the germline V gene (reference sequence): SEHNR, FQNEAQ. V is pared back by 2 bases and J by 8 bases, with 12 bases lying between the germline termini. Libraries came from multiplex PCR. The sequencing machine was an Illumina HiSeq 4000. iRepertoire HTBI primers and Arm-PCR amplification of CDR3 regions were used to construct TCR beta libraries. Gel purification was performed on PCR products prior to sequencing. The study's processing was this. Gene usage analysis of CDR3 amino acid clonotypes relied on the 62 TRBV and over 13 TRBJ segments identified across samples. Filtered high-quality paired reads were merged into contigs using COPE and FqMerger. Contigs were aligned with BLAST to IMGT TRBV, TRBD and TRBJ reference genes, and CDR3 was defined per IMGT. Clonotypes above 0.1% frequency were classified as highly expanded clones. Shannon entropy served as the measure of repertoire diversity, while the Gini coefficient captured V-J evenness. Clonotypes shared by more than one individual were considered public. In-frame beta chains were kept once TCRdb had trimmed the public reads at Q25 with fastp and called clones with MiXCR. Records with the same CDR3 protein are collapsed into one entry carrying the most frequent genes and DNA. These V and J calls rely on TCRdb rather than the paper's analysis. This sample has some 250,000 distinct CDR3 sequences in its table, and 15% to 20% of those were observed once. Together, the top ten hold about 15% of the sample.

This same sample was also part of a study on T cells in Graves' hyperthyroidism and ophthalmopathy. That second report states: Stable Graves' hyperthyroidism was defined as the absence of progression to ophthalmopathy over 18 months of follow-up. The hyperthyroidism patients were between 18 and 65 years old and newly diagnosed, with a disease duration of less than 2 months. Exclusion was applied to patients with uncontrolled infections, other autoimmune diseases, pregnancy or lactation. Diagnoses relied on clinical symptoms, serum thyroxine and TRAb, thyroid ultrasound and orbital computed tomography. A first-round RT-PCR of the TCR CDR3 used the HTBI primer set with the Qiagen OneStep RT-PCR kit. Most expanded thyroid clonotypes (frequency above 0.001) were also detected in blood, suggesting blood repertoires may reflect thyroid immune responses. In cross-validation, a model built on a 13 V-J signature told ophthalmopathy apart from stable hyperthyroidism with approximately 91% sensitivity and about 81% specificity, and in testing the same model reached 80%/75%. In validation, the model predicted progression to ophthalmopathy with approximately 71% sensitivity and over 72% specificity, a median of 6.5 months before onset. To identify TCR V-J signatures that set the groups apart, the researchers used a discovery cohort of roughly 100 patients, made up of 40 to 45 with Graves' ophthalmopathy and around 58 with stable Graves' hyperthyroidism. Prospective prediction of ophthalmopathy was tested in an independent validation cohort of 18 hyperthyroidism patients and around 16 patients who later progressed to ophthalmopathy. The approximately 100 discovery patients were divided at random into training and test sets in a 7:3 ratio. In addition, the study compared T-cell repertoires in thyroid tissue and in blood from six Graves' hyperthyroidism patients. After sampling, hyperthyroidism patients received methimazole starting at 30 mg daily, and ophthalmopathy patients received high-dose intravenous methylprednisolone. A second multiplex PCR round built the libraries, followed by size selection and purification. The libraries were sequenced on an Illumina HiSeq2000 using paired-end 100 bp reads. Raw data were processed with SOAPnuke, discarding reads with adapters, uncalled bases, mean Phred below 15, or no exact constant-primer or identifier match. High-quality paired reads were merged using COPE v1.2.5, and each unique nucleotide sequence was defined as a clonotype. MiTCR v1.1 was used to align clonotypes to the IMGT TRBV, TRBD and TRBJ reference segments. The analysis was restricted to V-J combinations with a frequency above 0.0001, which together covered over 99% of the repertoires. A TCS score was defined as the ratio of F50 (clonal expansion) to E x V (chaos), with BLOSUM62-based TCRdist applied between CDR3 peptides within each V-J. Welch's t-statistics and random forest reduced roughly 500 V-J features to fewer than 15, which were used in a naive Bayes classifier (R e1071). No statistical method was used to fix the sample size in advance, and group allocation was not hidden from the investigators. The paper reports TCR Vbeta CDR3 sequencing of some 140 peripheral blood samples: 40 to 45 ophthalmopathy, fewer than 80 hyperthyroidism and around 17 progressor patients.

The material sequenced was peripheral blood mononuclear cells (PBMCs), taken at new diagnosis, from a patient treated with antithyroid drugs. The sequence is built from TRBV7-9 and TRBJ1-2, with an unclear D gene assignment. This TCR derives from a woman aged 30 to 39 with Graves disease. Donor details come from another sample of the same person, matched by shared clones. This receptor carries the CDR3 CASSLFEGQGYTF. The DNA sequence is given as TGTGCCAGCAGCTTATTTGAAGGCCAGGGCTACACCTTC.